The 6 T cell receptor beta chains given below trace back to one sample, sequenced in a study of T cell changes during pregnancy in multiple sclerosis. The data were produced by immunoSEQ multiplex PCR, yet TCRdb's version contains in-frame clones alone and is incomplete. The top ten hold 0.6% to 0.9% of the sample, which has more than 35,000 clones, roughly 90% seen once. The input for sequencing was CD4+ T cells from peripheral blood mononuclear cells, taken after pregnancy. The receptors originated from a female donor in good health, enrolled as a control in a pregnancy study.

V usage is TRBV29-1 and J usage is TRBJ1-4, with 7 bases identical to TRBD1. Germline values: CDR1 SQVTM, CDR2 ANQGSEA. The CDR3 is made up of 12 amino acids. V shed 7 bases and J 4 bases; nucleotides not matched to a gene: 3. As DNA, the CDR3 is TGCAGCGGGGGACAGCTTAATGAAAAACTGTTTTTT. Its protein is CSGGQLNEKLFF.

The chain carries TRBV29-1 and TRBJ1-6, with D unresolved. Germline assignment: CDR1 SQVTM and CDR2 ANQGSEA. The CDR3 sequence is 13 residues long. V gave up 5 bases and J gave up 7 bases, with 12 bases separating them. The CDR3 here is CSVLPNWNSPLHF. The CDR3 DNA is TGCAGCGTTTTACCCAACTGGAATTCACCCCTCCACTTT.

V and J are TRBV7-2 and TRBJ2-1, with unresolved D. Trimming removed 4 bases at V and 6 bases at J, with 13 bases between. Germline V gene lookup returns CDR1 SGHTA and CDR2 FQGNSA. The CDR3 length is 14 residues. The DNA for the CDR3 is TGTGCCAGCAGCTCCTTGGTAGCACGCAATGAGCAGTTCTTC. It is translated as CASSSLVARNEQFF.

J is TRBJ1-1 and V is TRBV7-3; 7 bases line up with TRBD1. V lost 5 bases, J lost 6 bases, and 3 bases stayed unmatched. This CDR3 contains 12 residues. Germline assignment: CDR1 SGHTA and CDR2 FQGTGA. In nucleotides, the CDR3 is TGTGCCAGCAGCGCTACAGGGGCTGAAGCTTTCTTT. Translated, it gives CASSATGAEAFF. Variable domain in full (rest from reference TRBV7-3 and TRBJ1-1): GAGVSQTPSNKVTEKGKYVELRCDPISGHTALYWYRQSLGQGPEFLIYFQGTGAADDSGLPNDRFFAVRPEGSVSTLKIQRTERGDSAVYLCASSATGAEAFFGQGTRLTVV.

The chain has TRBV19 and TRBJ2-1; 11 positions agree with TRBD2. Germline lookup yields CDR1 LNHDA and CDR2 SQIVND (reference sequence). J lost 4 bases, V lost 5 bases, and 7 bases had no gene match. The CDR3 is 16 residues long. The CDR3 DNA reads as TGTGCCAGTAGTGAGGATAGCGGGAGGGTATACAATGAGCAGTTCTTC. Protein sequence: CASSEDSGRVYNEQFF.

The chain has TRBV4-3 and TRBJ1-2, with unresolved D. The germline CDR1 and CDR2 sequences are LGHNA and YSLEER. V shed 1 base and J shed 7 bases, with 19 bases lying between them. The CDR3 extends over 16 amino acids. The CDR3 nucleotides read TGCGCCAGCAGCCAAGCGGTGGAGGCCCCTACCCTTGGCTACACCTTC. Amino acids: CASSQAVEAPTLGYTF.